One sample yielded the 21 T cell receptor beta chains listed below, sequenced in a study of T cell repertoires in cytomegalovirus infection. Each CDR3 protein gets one entry after TCRdb re-called the reads with MiXCR. The sample carries about 190,000 distinct CDR3 sequences, roughly 9% recorded once. Specimen: PBMCs. These receptors were taken from a human donor in good health (CMV status not recorded). Some clones in this sample may be carry-over from other donors' samples.

This sequence joins TRBV6-4 and TRBJ2-1, with D perhaps assigned TRBD1 or TRBD2 (5 bases each). V was cut by 6 bases and J by 2 bases, with 14 bases left in between. The CDR3 runs 15 residues. Germline CDR1 reads MRHNA; CDR2 reads SNTAGT. CDR3 in amino acids: CASSPLGTPYNEQFF. In nucleotides, the CDR3 is TGTGCCAGCAGCCCTCTGGGGACCCCCTACAATGAGCAGTTCTTC.

The CDR3 DNA sequence: TGTGCCAGCAGCTCAGTCGGGACTAGCGGGAGGGATGAGCAGTTCTTC. Its translation: CASSSVGTSGRDEQFF. This chain links TRBV7-9 with TRBJ2-1, with 16 bases aligning to TRBD2. Trimming removed 4 bases from V and 8 bases from J; junction bases left unmatched: 5. Germline V CDR1 and CDR2: SEHNR, FQNEAQ (reference sequence). CDR3 size: 16 residues.

In its sample, this clonotype was seen many times. V is TRBV7-8 and J is TRBJ2-1, with 7 bases identical to TRBD1. The germline gives CDR1 SGHVS, CDR2 FQNEAQ. V gave up 6 bases and J gave up 5 bases; unmatched junction bases: 16. The CDR3 consists of 17 residues. The CDR3 protein is CASSFIRTGDSNNEQFF. CDR3 in DNA: TGTGCCAGCAGTTTCATCCGAACAGGGGACAGTAACAATGAGCAGTTCTTC.

Ten or more counts support this clonotype. The chain is built from TRBV29-1 and TRBJ1-4, with no clear D. This CDR3 comprises 15 residues. The germline V gene encodes CDR1 SQVTM and CDR2 ANQGSEA. The V gene lost 1 base and the J gene lost 4 bases, with 13 bases spanning the gap. The CDR3 loop is CSVEVATRGNEKLFF. DNA for the CDR3: TGCAGCGTTGAAGTCGCAACTCGGGGTAATGAAAAACTGTTTTTT.

The chain combines TRBV6-4 with TRBJ2-1, with 11 bases identical to TRBD2. Germline loops: CDR1 MRHNA, CDR2 SNTAGT. CDR3 length: 15 residues. V lost 0 bases and J lost 7; bases outside the gene matches: 2. The CDR3 protein is CASSDSSSGGNEQFF. The CDR3 DNA follows: TGTGCCAGCAGTGACTCGTCTAGCGGGGGGAATGAGCAGTTCTTC.

The rearrangement links TRBV25-1 to TRBJ1-5, with D perhaps matching TRBD1 (5 bases). This CDR3 comprises 13 residues. Between the trimmed V and J ends, which lost 8 bases and 2 bases, there was a span of 10 bases. Germline V lookup: CDR1 MGHDK, CDR2 SYGVNS. The CDR3 sequence is CASGGEGNQPQHF. The DNA for the CDR3 is TGTGCCAGCGGGGGGGAAGGCAATCAGCCCCAGCATTTT.

As for this clonotype: A much larger clone lies one base from this, so it may be a read error. The V gene is TRBV4-2, the J gene TRBJ1-5; 7 nucleotides agree with TRBD1. This CDR3 comprises 16 residues. V lost 4 bases to trimming and J lost 2 bases; unmatched junction nucleotides: 8. In germline, CDR1 is LGHNA, CDR2 YNFKEQ. In DNA form, the CDR3 reads TGTGCCAGCAGCCGAGCCCACAGGGGCGGCAATCAGCCCCAGCATTTT. It is translated as CASSRAHRGGNQPQHF.

About this clonotype: Being one base from a much bigger clone, this may be a read error. V and J are TRBV12-3 or TRBV12-4 and TRBJ2-3; D unclear. The CDR3 sequence is 17 residues long. CDR3 DNA sequence: TGTGCCAGCGGTTTGTCGCTAAGGTTTTATAGCACAGATACGCAGTATTTT. Translating it yields CASGLSLRFYSTDTQYF.

This clonotype appeared many times. V and J are TRBV7-2 and TRBJ2-4; 7 nucleotides align to TRBD2. The germline V gene has CDR1 SGHTA and CDR2 FQGNSA. After removal of 1 base from V and 8 bases from J, the junction contained 5 bases not matched to a gene. The length of the CDR3 is 14 residues. The CDR3 nucleotides are TGTGCCAGCAGCTTAGTCCGGGCGGGGGACATTCAGTACTTC. Translated, it gives CASSLVRAGDIQYF.

In the case of this clonotype: At one boundary the junction diverges from the germline segment, which might be a read error. This chain uses TRBV7-9 with TRBJ1-4; the D gene is possibly TRBD1 (5 bases). The germline gives CDR1 SEHNR, CDR2 FQNEAQ (reference sequence). The CDR3 covers 15 residues. CDR3 protein: CASSLNRDGYEKLFF. The CDR3 DNA reads TGTGCCAGCAGCTTGAACCGGGACGGGTATGAAAAACTGTTCTTT.

With respect to this clonotype: Just one base apart from a much larger clone, this may be a read error. This sequence joins TRBV7-9 and TRBJ2-1, with 15 positions matching TRBD2. Germline V lookup: CDR1 SEHNR, CDR2 FQNEAQ (reference sequence). The CDR3 loop spans 17 amino acids. CDR3 protein: CAGSSVPGLAGGREQFF. The CDR3 nucleotides read TGTGCCGGCAGCAGCGTCCCGGGACTAGCGGGAGGTAGGGAGCAGTTCTTC.

The rearrangement uses TRBV7-3 and TRBJ2-1; D remains ambiguous. Trimming left V 5 bases short and J 8 bases short, with 10 bases between. The CDR3 totals 12 residues. Germline loops: CDR1 SGHTA, CDR2 FQGTGA. The DNA of the CDR3 is TGTGCCAGCAGCCTCCTTGGTCATGAGCAGTTCTTC. It specifies CASSLLGHEQFF.

This clonotype has at least ten counts. The rearrangement uses TRBV7-2 and TRBJ1-5, with D perhaps TRBD1 (5 bases). Germline loops: CDR1 SGHTA, CDR2 FQGNSA. Trimming shortened V by 1 base and J by 7 bases, and 14 bases separated the two germline ends. The CDR3 has 15 residues. The CDR3 sequence is CASSLVTGRDQPQHF. CDR3 DNA: TGTGCCAGCAGCTTAGTGACGGGTCGGGACCAGCCCCAGCATTTT.

This clonotype was detected only a few times. The DNA for the CDR3 is TGTGCCAGCAGCTCTTGGGGACGCGTTTATGGCTACACCTTC. Translation gives CASSSWGRVYGYTF. V usage is TRBV5-6 and J usage is TRBJ1-2, with D tentatively TRBD1 (5 bases). Trimming removed 3 bases at V and 5 bases at J, with 14 bases between. Germline V gene sequence: CDR1 SGHDT, CDR2 YYEEEE. The CDR3 length is 14 residues.

This clonotype was observed many times. V usage is TRBV7-2 and J usage is TRBJ1-1; D perhaps matches TRBD1 (5 bases). V was trimmed by 2 bases and J by 6 bases, leaving 10 bases between them. Germline V gene lookup returns CDR1 SGHTA and CDR2 FQGNSA. The CDR3 totals 13 residues. The CDR3 sequence is CASSLYWGAEAFF. The DNA of the CDR3 is TGTGCCAGCAGCTTATACTGGGGGGCTGAAGCTTTCTTT. Combining the CDR3 with reference TRBV7-2 and TRBJ1-1 gives the whole variable domain GAGVSQSPSNKVTEKGKDVELRCDPISGHTALYWYRQSLGQGLEFLIYFQGNSAPDKSGLPSDRFSAERTGGSVSTLTIQRTQQEDSAVYLCASSLYWGAEAFFGQGTRLTVV.

This clonotype was seen a handful of times. The chain links TRBV28 to TRBJ1-1; perhaps TRBD1 as D (6 bases). Germline loops: CDR1 MDHEN, CDR2 SYDVKM. V was cut by 8 bases and J by 0 bases, with 16 bases left in between. This CDR3 is 15 amino acids long. In DNA form, the CDR3 reads TGTGCCAGCTCATTCAGGGGAGCACTGAACACTGAAGCTTTCTTT. This encodes CASSFRGALNTEAFF. Full variable domain (missing parts from reference TRBV28 and TRBJ1-1): DVKVTQSSRYLVKRTGEKVFLECVQDMDHENMFWYRQDPGLGLRLIYFSYDVKMKEKGDIPEGYSVSREKKERFSLILESASTNQTSMYLCASSFRGALNTEAFFGQGTRLTVV.

The genes are TRBV28 and TRBJ2-7; 10 nucleotides align to TRBD1. J gave up 3 bases and V 6 bases, and 2 bases lay outside the gene matches. Germline loops: CDR1 MDHEN, CDR2 SYDVKM. This CDR3 is 13 amino acids long. As DNA, the CDR3 is TGTGCCAGCAGACGGACAGGGGGCTACGAGCAGTACTTC. Amino acid sequence: CASRRTGGYEQYF.

The V and J genes are TRBV20-1 and TRBJ2-1; 10 positions match TRBD2. The length of the CDR3 is 16 residues. With V trimmed by 4 bases and J by 6 bases, 12 bases remained unmatched. Germline CDR1 DFQATT, CDR2 SNEGSKA (reference sequence). CDR3 nucleotide sequence: TGCAGTGCTATATCAACTAGCAGCGGGAGGGGCAATGAGCAGTTCTTC. This gives the protein CSAISTSSGRGNEQFF.

V usage is TRBV29-1 and J usage is TRBJ2-7, with TRBD2 matching 10 bases. This CDR3 region has 15 residues. V trimming: 8 bases; J trimming: 2 bases; junction bases outside the gene matches: 12. Germline V gives CDR1 SQVTM, CDR2 ANQGSEA. The CDR3 DNA is TGCAGCATTGGGGGACTAGCGCCTAACCCCTACGAGCAGTACTTC. Its translation is CSIGGLAPNPYEQYF.

In its sample, this clonotype was seen a few times. The V gene is TRBV27, the J gene TRBJ2-1, with 8 positions matching TRBD2. The CDR3 sequence is 14 residues long. Germline trimming cut 10 bases from V and 2 bases from J; bases unmatched to any gene: 7. The germline CDR1 and CDR2 sequences are MNHEY and SMNVEV (reference sequence). DNA of the CDR3: TGTGCCACCGCCGCGCGGGGGGCCTACAATGAGCAGTTCTTC. It yields the protein CATAARGAYNEQFF.

This clonotype was seen a handful of times. The chain carries TRBV12-3 or TRBV12-4 and TRBJ1-4, with 7 bases that match TRBD1. The CDR3 has 15 residues. Trimming removed 5 bases from V and 3 bases from J; junction bases left unmatched: 6. CDR3 DNA: TGTGCCAGCAGTCCCGGGGACAGACCTAATGAAAAACTGTTTTTT. It translates to CASSPGDRPNEKLFF.